This T cell receptor beta chain was retrieved from a study of sequential checkpoint blockade in melanoma. Whole-study context: Randomization was 1:1 between first-line nivolumab→ipilimumab and ipilimumab→nivolumab. After both sequences, patients received maintenance nivolumab.

The assay was immunoSEQ multiplex PCR, and TCRdb's table has in-frame clones only and misses some. The repertoire holds about 35,000 clones, with about 83% as singletons. This clone was counted only a few times. The CDR3 is 16 amino acids. Unmatched junction bases numbered 6, after V lost 0 bases and J lost 5 bases. The germline V gene has CDR1 LNHDA and CDR2 SQIVND (reference sequence). Treatment noted: randomized to nivolumab then ipilimumab (arm A) or the reverse (arm B). PBMC sorting kept live CD3+CD8+ cells without CD19 or CD56. Specimen: CD8+ T cells sorted from blood (inferred from file names), collected from a patient given nivolumab and ipilimumab in sequence. The chain uses TRBV19 and TRBJ2-1, with TRBD1 matching over 8 bases. This sequence was found in a human donor with melanoma. Here the CDR3 reads CASSIDSGGAHNEQFF. The CDR3 DNA is TGTGCCAGTAGTATAGATTCAGGGGGCGCGCACAATGAGCAGTTCTTC.